The clone carrying this T cell receptor beta chain was observed a handful of times. The antigen is not known. This entry is derived from a study of T-cell memory formation after mild COVID-19. The study, taken as a whole, reports: Within pre-infection memory, some responding clones were found, suggesting cross-reactive memory joined. Shrinking CD4+ clones resided mostly in CM and EM, and CD8+ ones in EMRA.

cDNA libraries for TCR alpha and TCR beta, carrying sample barcodes and UMIs, came from 5'RACE with constant-segment primers. In TCRdb, the 5' RACE reads were re-called with MiXCR into one record per CDR3 protein. The data contain about 430,000 distinct CDR3 sequences, roughly 17% of them singletons. Germline lookup yields CDR1 SGHRS and CDR2 YFSETQ. CDR3 size: 14 residues. V gave up 0 bases and J gave up 5 bases, with 11 bases separating them. This chain connects TRBV5-1 to TRBJ1-1; D call uncertain. The specimen was PBMCs or a T cell subset sorted from them (not recorded which). The TCR originated in a young man who had mild COVID-19 (a few samples of this study predate the infection). Cell type and time point are not known. The CDR3 sequence: CASSLVTGRTEAFF. The CDR3 DNA is TGCGCCAGCAGCTTGGTGACGGGGAGGACTGAAGCTTTCTTT. The complete variable domain, with remaining parts taken from reference TRBV5-1 and TRBJ1-1, reads KAGVTQTPRYLIKTRGQQVTLSCSPISGHRSVSWYQQTPGQGLQFLFEYFSETQRNKGNFPGRFSGRQFSNSRSEMNVSTLELGDSALYLCASSLVTGRTEAFFGQGTRLTVV.